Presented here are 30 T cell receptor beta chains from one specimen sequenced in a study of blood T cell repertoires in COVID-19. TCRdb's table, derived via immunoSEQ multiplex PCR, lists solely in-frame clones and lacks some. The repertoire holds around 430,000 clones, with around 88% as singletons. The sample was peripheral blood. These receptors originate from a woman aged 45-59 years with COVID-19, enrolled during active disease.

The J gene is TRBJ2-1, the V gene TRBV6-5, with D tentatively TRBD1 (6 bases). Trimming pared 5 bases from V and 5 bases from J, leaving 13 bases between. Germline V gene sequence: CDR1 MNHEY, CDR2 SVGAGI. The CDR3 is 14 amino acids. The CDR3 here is CASSQGQNDNEQFF. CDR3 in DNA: TGTGCCAGCAGTCAGGGACAAAACGACAATGAGCAGTTCTTC.

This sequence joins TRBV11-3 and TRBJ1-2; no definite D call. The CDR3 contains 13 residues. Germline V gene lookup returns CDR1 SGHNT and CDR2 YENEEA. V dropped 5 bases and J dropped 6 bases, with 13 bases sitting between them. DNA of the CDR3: TGTGCCAGCAGCGACCTAACGGGGAATGGCTACACCTTC. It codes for CASSDLTGNGYTF.

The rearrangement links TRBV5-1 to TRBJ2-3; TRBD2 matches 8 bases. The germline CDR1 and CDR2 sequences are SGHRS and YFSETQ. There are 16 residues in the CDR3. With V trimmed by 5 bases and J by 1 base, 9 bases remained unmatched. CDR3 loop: CASSFRPTSGTDTQYF. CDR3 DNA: TGCGCCAGCAGTTTCCGCCCGACTAGCGGCACAGATACGCAGTATTTT.

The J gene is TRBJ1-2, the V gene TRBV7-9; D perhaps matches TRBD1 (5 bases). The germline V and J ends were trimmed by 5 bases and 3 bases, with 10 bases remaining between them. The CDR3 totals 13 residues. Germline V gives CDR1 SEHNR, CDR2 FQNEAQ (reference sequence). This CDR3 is CASSQDTDYGYTF. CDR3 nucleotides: TGTGCCAGCAGCCAGGACACCGACTATGGCTACACCTTC. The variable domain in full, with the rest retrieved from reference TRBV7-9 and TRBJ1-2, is DTGVSQNPRHKITKRGQNVTFRCDPISEHNRLYWYRQTLGQGPEFLTYFQNEAQLEKSRLLSDRFSAERPKGSFSTLEIQRTEQGDSAMYLCASSQDTDYGYTFGSGTRLTVV.

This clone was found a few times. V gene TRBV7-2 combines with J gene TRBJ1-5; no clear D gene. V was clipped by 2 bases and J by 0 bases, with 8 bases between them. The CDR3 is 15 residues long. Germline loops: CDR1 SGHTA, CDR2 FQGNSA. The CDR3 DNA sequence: TGTGCCAGCAGCTTACTGGGCCATAGCAATCAGCCCCAGCATTTT. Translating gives CASSLLGHSNQPQHF. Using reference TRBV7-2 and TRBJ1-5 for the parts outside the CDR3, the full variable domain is GAGVSQSPSNKVTEKGKDVELRCDPISGHTALYWYRQSLGQGLEFLIYFQGNSAPDKSGLPSDRFSAERTGGSVSTLTIQRTQQEDSAVYLCASSLLGHSNQPQHFGDGTRLSIL.

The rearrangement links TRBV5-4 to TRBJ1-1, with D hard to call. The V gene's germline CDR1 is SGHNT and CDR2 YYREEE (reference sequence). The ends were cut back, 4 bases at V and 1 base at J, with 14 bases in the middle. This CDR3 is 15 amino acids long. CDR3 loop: CASSTHRPRNTEAFF. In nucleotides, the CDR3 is TGTGCCAGCAGCACGCACAGACCCAGGAACACTGAAGCTTTCTTT.

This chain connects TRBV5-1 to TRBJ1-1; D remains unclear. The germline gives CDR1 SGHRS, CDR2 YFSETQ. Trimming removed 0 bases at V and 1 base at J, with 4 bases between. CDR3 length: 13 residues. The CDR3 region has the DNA TGCGCCAGCAGCTTGGAGCAGAACACTGAAGCTTTCTTT. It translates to CASSLEQNTEAFF.

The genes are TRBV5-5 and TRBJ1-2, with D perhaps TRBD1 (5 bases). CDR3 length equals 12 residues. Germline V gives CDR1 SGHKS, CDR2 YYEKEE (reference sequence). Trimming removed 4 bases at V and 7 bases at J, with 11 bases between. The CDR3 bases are TGTGCCAGCAGCGGGACTGGGAGTGGCTACACCTTC. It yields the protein CASSGTGSGYTF. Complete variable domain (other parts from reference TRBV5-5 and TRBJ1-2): DAGVTQSPTHLIKTRGQQVTLRCSPISGHKSVSWYQQVLGQGPQFIFQYYEKEERGRGNFPDRFSARQFPNYSSELNVNALLLGDSALYLCASSGTGSGYTFGSGTRLTVV.

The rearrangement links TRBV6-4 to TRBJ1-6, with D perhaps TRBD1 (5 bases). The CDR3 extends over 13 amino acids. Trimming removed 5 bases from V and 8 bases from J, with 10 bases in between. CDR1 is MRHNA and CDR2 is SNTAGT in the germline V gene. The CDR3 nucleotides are TGTGCCAGCAGTCAGGGATTTGATTCACCCCTCCACTTT. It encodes CASSQGFDSPLHF.

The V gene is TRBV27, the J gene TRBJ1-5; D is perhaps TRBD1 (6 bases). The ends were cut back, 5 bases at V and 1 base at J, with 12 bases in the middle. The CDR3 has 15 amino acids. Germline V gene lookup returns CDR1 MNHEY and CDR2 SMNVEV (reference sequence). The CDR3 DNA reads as TGTGCCAGCAGTCCAACAGGGTACAGCAATCAGCCCCAGCATTTT. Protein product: CASSPTGYSNQPQHF.

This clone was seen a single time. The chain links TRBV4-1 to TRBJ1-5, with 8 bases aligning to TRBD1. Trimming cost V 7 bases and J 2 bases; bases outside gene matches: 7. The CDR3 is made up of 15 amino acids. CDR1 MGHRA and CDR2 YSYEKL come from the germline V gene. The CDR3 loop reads CASTPGGLGNQPQHF. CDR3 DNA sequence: TGCGCCAGCACCCCAGGGGGCTTGGGCAATCAGCCCCAGCATTTT.

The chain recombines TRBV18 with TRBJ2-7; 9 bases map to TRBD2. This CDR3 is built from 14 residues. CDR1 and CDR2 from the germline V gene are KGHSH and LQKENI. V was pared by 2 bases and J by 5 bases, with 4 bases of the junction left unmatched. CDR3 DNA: TGTGCCAGCTCACCAAGGACTAGCGTCAACGAGCAGTACTTC. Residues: CASSPRTSVNEQYF.

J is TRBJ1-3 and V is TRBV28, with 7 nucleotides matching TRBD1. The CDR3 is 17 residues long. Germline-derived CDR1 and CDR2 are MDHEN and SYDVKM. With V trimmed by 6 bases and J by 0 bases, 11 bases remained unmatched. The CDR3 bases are TGTGCCAGCAGGCAAGGGGGCAGGGACCTCTCTGGAAACACCATATATTTT. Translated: CASRQGGRDLSGNTIYF.

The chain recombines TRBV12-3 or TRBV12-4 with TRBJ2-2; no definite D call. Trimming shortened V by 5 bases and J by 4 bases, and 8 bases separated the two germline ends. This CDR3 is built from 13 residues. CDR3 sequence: CASSPSPTGELFF. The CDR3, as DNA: TGTGCCAGCAGTCCTTCCCCCACCGGGGAGCTGTTTTTT.

CDR3: CASSRASGGPYNEQFF. CDR3 DNA sequence: TGTGCCAGCAGCCGCGCCAGCGGGGGGCCTTACAATGAGCAGTTCTTC. This chain uses TRBV11-2 with TRBJ2-1; TRBD2 agrees at 9 bases. CDR1 and CDR2 from the germline V gene are SGHAT and FQNNGV. V trimming: 5 bases; J trimming: 4 bases; junction bases outside the gene matches: 9. The CDR3 totals 16 residues.

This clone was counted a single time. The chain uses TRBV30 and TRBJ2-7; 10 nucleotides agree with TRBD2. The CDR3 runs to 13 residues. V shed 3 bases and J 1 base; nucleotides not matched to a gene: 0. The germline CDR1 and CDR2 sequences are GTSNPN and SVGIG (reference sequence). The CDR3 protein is CAWRAGGSYEQYF. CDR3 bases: TGTGCCTGGAGAGCGGGGGGGTCCTACGAGCAGTACTTC.

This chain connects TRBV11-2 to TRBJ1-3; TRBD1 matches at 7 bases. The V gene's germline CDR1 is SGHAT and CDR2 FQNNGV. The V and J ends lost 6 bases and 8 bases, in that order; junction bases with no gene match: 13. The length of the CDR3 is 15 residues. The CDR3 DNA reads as TGTGCCAGCAGTCGCTACCAGGGGGATCTGGACACCATATATTTT. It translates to CASSRYQGDLDTIYF.

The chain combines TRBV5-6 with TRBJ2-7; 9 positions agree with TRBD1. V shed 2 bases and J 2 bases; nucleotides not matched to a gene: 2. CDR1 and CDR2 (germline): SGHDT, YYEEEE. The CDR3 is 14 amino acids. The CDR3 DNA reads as TGTGCCAGCAGCTTAGGACAGGGGCCCTACGAGCAGTACTTC. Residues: CASSLGQGPYEQYF.

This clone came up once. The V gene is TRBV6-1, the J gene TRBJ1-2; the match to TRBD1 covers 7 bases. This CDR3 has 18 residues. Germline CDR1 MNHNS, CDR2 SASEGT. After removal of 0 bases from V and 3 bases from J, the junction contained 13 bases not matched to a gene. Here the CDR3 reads CASSEAPLNTGTDYGYTF. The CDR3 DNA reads TGTGCCAGCAGTGAAGCCCCTCTAAACACCGGGACAGACTATGGCTACACCTTC.

This CDR3 reads CASARRDHSYEQYF. CDR3 nucleotide sequence: TGTGCCAGTGCTAGGAGGGACCACTCCTACGAGCAGTACTTC. The rearrangement links TRBV19 to TRBJ2-7, with D perhaps matching TRBD2 (6 bases). The CDR3 has 14 amino acids. Trimming removed 8 bases from V and 0 bases from J, with 14 bases in between. Germline-derived CDR1 and CDR2 are LNHDA and SQIVND (reference sequence).

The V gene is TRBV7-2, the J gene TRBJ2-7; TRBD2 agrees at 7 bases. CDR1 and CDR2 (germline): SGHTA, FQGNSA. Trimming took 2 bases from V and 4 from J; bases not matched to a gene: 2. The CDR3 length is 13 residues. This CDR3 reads CASSLRGEYEQYF. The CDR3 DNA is TGTGCCAGCAGCTTACGGGGGGAGTACGAGCAGTACTTC. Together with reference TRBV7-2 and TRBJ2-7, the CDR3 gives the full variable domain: GAGVSQSPSNKVTEKGKDVELRCDPISGHTALYWYRQSLGQGLEFLIYFQGNSAPDKSGLPSDRFSAERTGGSVSTLTIQRTQQEDSAVYLCASSLRGEYEQYFGPGTRLTVT.

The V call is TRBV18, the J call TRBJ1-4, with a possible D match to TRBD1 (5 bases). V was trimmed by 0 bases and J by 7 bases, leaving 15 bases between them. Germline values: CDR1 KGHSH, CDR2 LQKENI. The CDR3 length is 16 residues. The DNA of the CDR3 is TGTGCCAGCTCACCACCCTCCGGGGGAGGTGGTGAAAAACTGTTTTTT. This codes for CASSPPSGGGGEKLFF.

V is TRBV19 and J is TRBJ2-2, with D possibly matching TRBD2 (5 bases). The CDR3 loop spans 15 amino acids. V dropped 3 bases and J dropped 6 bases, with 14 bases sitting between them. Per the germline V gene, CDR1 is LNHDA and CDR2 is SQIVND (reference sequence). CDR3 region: CASSIAPGMAGELFF. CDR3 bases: TGTGCCAGTAGTATTGCACCGGGGATGGCCGGGGAGCTGTTTTTT. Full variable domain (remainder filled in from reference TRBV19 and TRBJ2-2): DGGITQSPKYLFRKEGQNVTLSCEQNLNHDAMYWYRQDPGQGLRLIYYSQIVNDFQKGDIAEGYSVSREKKESFPLTVTSAQKNPTAFYLCASSIAPGMAGELFFGEGSRLTVL.

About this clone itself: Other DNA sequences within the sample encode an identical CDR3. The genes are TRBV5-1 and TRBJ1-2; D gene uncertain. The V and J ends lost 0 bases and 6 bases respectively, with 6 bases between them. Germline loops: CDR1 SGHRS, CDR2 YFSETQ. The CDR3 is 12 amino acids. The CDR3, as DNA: TGCGCCAGCAGCTTGGGGAGGGATGGCTACACCTTC. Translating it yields CASSLGRDGYTF.

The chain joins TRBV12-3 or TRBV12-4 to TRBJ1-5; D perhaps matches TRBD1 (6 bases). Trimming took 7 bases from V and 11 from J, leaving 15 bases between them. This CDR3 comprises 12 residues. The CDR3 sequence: CASKRGARAQHF. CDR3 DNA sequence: TGTGCCAGCAAGCGGGGGGCGAGAGCCCAGCATTTT.

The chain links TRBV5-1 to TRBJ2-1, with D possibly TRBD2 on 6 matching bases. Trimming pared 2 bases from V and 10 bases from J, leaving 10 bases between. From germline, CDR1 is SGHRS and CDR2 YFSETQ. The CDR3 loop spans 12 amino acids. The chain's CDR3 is CASSLLAGEQFF. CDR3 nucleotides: TGCGCCAGCAGCTTACTAGCTGGCGAGCAGTTCTTC.

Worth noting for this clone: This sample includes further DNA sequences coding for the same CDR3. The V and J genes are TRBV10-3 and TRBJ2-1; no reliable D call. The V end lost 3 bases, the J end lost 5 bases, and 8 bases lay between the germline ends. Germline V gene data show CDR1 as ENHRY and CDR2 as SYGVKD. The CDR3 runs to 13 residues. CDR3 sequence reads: CAISESQNNEQFF. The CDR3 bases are TGTGCCATCAGTGAATCACAGAACAATGAGCAGTTCTTC.

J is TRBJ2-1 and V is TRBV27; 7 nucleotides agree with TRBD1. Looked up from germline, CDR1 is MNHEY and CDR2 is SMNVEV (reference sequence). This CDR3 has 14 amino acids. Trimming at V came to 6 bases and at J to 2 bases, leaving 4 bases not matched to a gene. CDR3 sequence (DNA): TGTGCCAGCAGCACAGGGGTCGCCTACAATGAGCAGTTCTTC. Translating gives CASSTGVAYNEQFF.

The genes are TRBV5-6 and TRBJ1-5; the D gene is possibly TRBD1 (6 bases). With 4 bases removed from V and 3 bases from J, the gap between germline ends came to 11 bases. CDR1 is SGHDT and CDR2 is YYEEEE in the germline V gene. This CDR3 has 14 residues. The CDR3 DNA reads TGTGCCAGCAGCCGCGGACAGTTCAATCAGCCCCAGCATTTT. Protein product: CASSRGQFNQPQHF.

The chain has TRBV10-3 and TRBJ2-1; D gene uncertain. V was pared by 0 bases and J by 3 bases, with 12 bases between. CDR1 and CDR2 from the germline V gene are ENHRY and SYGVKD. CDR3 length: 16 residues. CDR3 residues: CAISESASYLYNEQFF. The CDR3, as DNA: TGTGCCATCAGTGAGTCGGCCAGTTACCTCTACAATGAGCAGTTCTTC.